The entry below gives a single TCR beta chain sequence along with its context. Its cognate antigen is unknown. Produced via immunoSEQ multiplex PCR; TCRdb's table is partial and in-frame only. The table has roughly 180,000 clones, around 93% seen once. CDR3 size: 13 residues. Germline lookup yields CDR1 ENHRY and CDR2 SYGVKD. V was pared by 6 bases and J by 4 bases, with 12 bases between. The data are from a study of T cell responses to AZD1222 COVID-19 vaccine. Points from the study as a whole: Baseline antibody screening turned up just 6 or 7 seropositive AZD1222 recipients. Vaccination with two AZD1222 doses was followed by a rise in Spike-specific TCR breadth and depth. Donors in the cohort were predominantly white British and more often female, and clonal diversity was possibly underestimated. The study sampled repertoires only after the peak T cell response.

The V and J genes are TRBV10-3 and TRBJ2-5; D is possibly TRBD2 (5 bases). Material: peripheral blood, obtained 28 days after the second dose of the MenACWY control vaccine. The clonotype comes from an adult who received the MenACWY meningococcal vaccine as a control. As DNA, the CDR3 is TGTGCCATCAGCCTTGGAGAGGGAGAGACCCAGTACTTC. This encodes CAISLGEGETQYF.